This record looks at one T cell receptor (beta chain) sequence and its context. This CDR3 region has 18 residues. Germline V lookup: CDR1 MNHNS, CDR2 SASEGT. Trimming removed 1 base from V and 0 bases from J; junction bases left unmatched: 8. The data were obtained in a study of T cell changes during pregnancy in multiple sclerosis. TCRdb's table, derived via immunoSEQ multiplex PCR, lists solely in-frame clones and lacks some. The sample lists more than 35,000 clones; under 95% were seen once. The sample consisted of CD4+ T cells from peripheral blood mononuclear cells, taken in the third trimester of pregnancy. The V gene is TRBV6-1, the J gene TRBJ2-7; 11 bases are a match to TRBD2. The sequence derives from a female donor in good health, enrolled as a control in a pregnancy study. CDR3 loop: CASSEEPSGRTSSYEQYF. The CDR3 nucleotides are TGTGCCAGCAGTGAAGAACCTAGCGGGAGGACAAGCTCCTACGAGCAGTACTTC.